Given below is one T cell receptor (beta chain) in context. No antigen is known for it. The sample originates from a study of regulatory T cells in long-lasting Graves disease. Study-level findings and limits: Favoring TRBV28, TRBJ1-2 and TRBJ2-5 was a feature seen in persistent disease.

Germline V gives CDR1 GTSNPN, CDR2 SVGIG (reference sequence). Trimming shortened V by 0 bases and J by 7 bases, and 13 bases separated the two germline ends. The CDR3 contains 14 residues. iRepertoire HTBI primers and Arm-PCR of CDR3 regions built TCR beta libraries. TCRdb reanalysed the multiplex PCR reads using MiXCR and keeps one entry per CDR3 protein. Of 400,000 to 450,000 distinct CDR3 sequences in the sample, about 15% were seen once. The time point here: newly diagnosed GD, antithyroid drugs for less than 3 months. Isolated PBMC RNA provided the starting material for the TCR library. Investigators report Graves' disease was diagnosed under American Thyroid Association guidelines. A volume of approximately 9.8 milliliters of peripheral blood was collected in EDTA tubes. The same data also contributed to another study, on T cells in Graves' hyperthyroidism and ophthalmopathy.

Sequencing was performed on peripheral blood mononuclear cells (PBMCs), taken at new diagnosis, from a patient treated with antithyroid drugs. The chain is built from TRBV30 and TRBJ1-5, with D perhaps matching TRBD1 (6 bases). This clonotype was sampled from a woman aged 25 to 39 with Graves disease. CDR3 bases: TGTGCCTGGAGTGTCCAAATCAGGGGACAGCCCCAGCATTTT. It encodes CAWSVQIRGQPQHF.